The subject of this entry is one T cell receptor (beta chain). A single record per CDR3 protein comes from TCRdb applying MiXCR to the RT-PCR reads. The table has 500,000 to 700,000 distinct CDR3 sequences, under 30% seen once; the top ten hold around 2.8%. This sample is part of a study of response to subunit inactivated influenza vaccine. V was clipped by 9 bases and J by 1 base; unmatched bases: 7. The CDR3 has 14 residues. Germline assignment: CDR1 MNHNS and CDR2 SASEGT. A further study also used this sample, focusing on T cells expressing NK-cell markers. That work adds: TCR beta libraries carry UMIs added by 5'RACE template switching. Restriction of the sorted population to alpha-beta TCR T cells was achieved in several experiments with an anti-gamma-delta TCR antibody. Dominant NKG2C+ clonotypes accounted for roughly 1.0-7.0% of CD8+ T cells in about six donors.

V usage is TRBV6-1 and J usage is TRBJ2-3, with 7 nucleotides matching TRBD2. The material was CD4+ T cells sorted from PBMCs, obtained approximately 12 days after vaccination. The receptor comes from a man aged 45 to 65 who received an inactivated influenza vaccine. The CDR3 sequence: CASQRGKGTDTQYF. As DNA, the CDR3 is TGTGCCAGTCAGCGGGGAAAAGGCACAGATACGCAGTATTTT.